Listed below are T cell receptor beta chains from one sample, sequenced in a study of T cell responses to AZD1222 COVID-19 vaccine. Generated by immunoSEQ multiplex PCR, the TCRdb table keeps only in-frame clones and is missing some. The sample includes about 67,000 clones, approximately 80% of them seen just once. The source was peripheral blood, collected on day 0 of AZD1222 vaccination. The receptors shown here come from an adult in good health. The CDR3 runs from the conserved cysteine through the conserved F or W. The D gene is left open where the match is weak. Size is omitted from some rows. Given values are once, few, many or a class for expanded clones.

TGTGCCAGCAGCTTGGTTGGCAGGGGTGATTCACCCCTCCACTTT,CASSLVGRGDSPLHF,-,TRBJ1-6,-,TRBV5-6
TGTGCCAGCAGCTTGGGAGACATGCCCGCCTACGAGCAGTACTTC,CASSLGDMPAYEQYF,-,TRBJ2-7,once,TRBV5-5
TGTGCCACCAGCAGCCTCCCACCGGACAGGGCGGAAAAACTGTTTTTT,CATSSLPPDRAEKLFF,TRBD1,TRBJ1-4,-,TRBV15
TGTGCCAGCAGCTTCACTAGGGGTAGCACTGAAGCTTTCTTT,CASSFTRGSTEAFF,-,TRBJ1-1,-,TRBV11-2
TGTGCCAGCAGCTGGGGGGTAAACACAGATACGCAGTATTTT,CASSWGVNTDTQYF,-,TRBJ2-3,-,TRBV11-2
TGTGCCAGCAGCGGAACAATGAACACCATATATTTT,CASSGTMNTIYF,-,TRBJ1-3,-,TRBV9
TGTGCCACCACACCGAGTATAGGTTTCGAGCAGTTCTTC,CATTPSIGFEQFF,-,TRBJ2-1,-,TRBV10-3
TGCGCCAGCAGCCAAGAAGCCTCTACCTATGGCTACACCTTC,CASSQEASTYGYTF,-,TRBJ1-2,once,TRBV4-3
TGTGCCAGCACCAAGGGGACAGGCGCTAATTCACCCCTCCACTTT,CASTKGTGANSPLHF,TRBD1,TRBJ1-6,-,TRBV2
TGTGCCAGCAGTAGGACCTCCTCTGGGGCCAACGTCCTGACTTTC,CASSRTSSGANVLTF,-,TRBJ2-6,-,TRBV27
TGTGCCAGCAGCTTAGTCGGGACAGGGGGTGAAAAACTGTTTTTT,CASSLVGTGGEKLFF,TRBD1,TRBJ1-4,-,TRBV7-9
TGTGCCAGCAGCCTCGAAGCGGGAGGGACAACCTACAATGAGCAGTTCTTC,CASSLEAGGTTYNEQFF,TRBD2,TRBJ2-1,-,TRBV27
TGTGCCAGCAGCGATACAGGGGGCTACGAGCAGTACTTC,CASSDTGGYEQYF,TRBD1,TRBJ2-7,-,TRBV4-2
TGTGCCAGCAGCTTGTTGGCTAGCGGGGGTGAGGAGACCCAGTACTTC,CASSLLASGGEETQYF,TRBD2,TRBJ2-5,-,TRBV11-1
TGTGCCAGCAGCGCAGACAGGGCGACTAATGAAAAACTGTTTTTT,CASSADRATNEKLFF,TRBD1,TRBJ1-4,once,TRBV7-2
TGTGCCAGTAGTAAAAAAATCACAGGGTGGGAGACTGAAGCTTTCTTT,CASSKKITGWETEAFF,-,TRBJ1-1,-,TRBV19
TGTGCCAGCGGGGCCGGGACAGCAGATACGCAGTATTTT,CASGAGTADTQYF,TRBD1,TRBJ2-3,-,TRBV28